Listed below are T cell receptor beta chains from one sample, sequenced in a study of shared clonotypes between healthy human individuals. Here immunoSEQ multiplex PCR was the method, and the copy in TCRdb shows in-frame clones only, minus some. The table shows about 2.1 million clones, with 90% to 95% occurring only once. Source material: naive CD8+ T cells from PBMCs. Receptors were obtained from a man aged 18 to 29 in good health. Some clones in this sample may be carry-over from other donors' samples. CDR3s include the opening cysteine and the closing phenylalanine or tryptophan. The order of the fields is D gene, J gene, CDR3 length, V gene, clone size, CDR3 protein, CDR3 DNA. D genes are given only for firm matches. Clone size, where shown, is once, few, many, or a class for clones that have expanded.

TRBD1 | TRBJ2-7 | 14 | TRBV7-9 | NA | CASSGTGDYYEQYF | TGTGCCAGCAGTGGGACAGGTGACTACTACGAGCAGTACTTC
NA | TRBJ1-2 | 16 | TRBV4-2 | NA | CASSQGRGGGFYGYTF | TGTGCCAGCAGCCAAGGGCGGGGGGGCGGTTTTTATGGCTACACCTTC
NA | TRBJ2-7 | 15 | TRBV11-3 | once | CASSTRTGDNYEQYF | TGTGCCAGCAGCACCCGGACGGGGGATAACTACGAGCAGTACTTC
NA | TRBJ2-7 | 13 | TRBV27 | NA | CASSVVGDFKQYF | TGTGCCAGCTCAGTTGTTGGGGATTTCAAGCAGTACTTC
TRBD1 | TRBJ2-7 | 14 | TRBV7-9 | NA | CASSLGQGGREQYF | TGTGCCAGCAGCTTGGGACAGGGTGGGCGGGAGCAGTACTTC
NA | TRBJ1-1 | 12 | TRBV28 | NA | CASRGLNTEAFF | TGTGCCAGCAGAGGGTTGAACACTGAAGCTTTCTTT
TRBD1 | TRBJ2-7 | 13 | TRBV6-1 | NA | CAITDRASYEQYF | TGTGCCATTACGGACAGGGCTTCCTACGAGCAGTACTTC
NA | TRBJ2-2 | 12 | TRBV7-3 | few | CASSLTPGELFF | TGTGCCAGCAGCTTAACCCCCGGGGAGCTGTTTTTT
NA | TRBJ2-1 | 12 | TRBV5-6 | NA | CASSPGRDEQFF | TGTGCCAGCAGCCCTGGAAGGGATGAGCAGTTCTTC
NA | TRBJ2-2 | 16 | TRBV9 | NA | CASSVPAETPTGELFF | TGTGCCAGCAGCGTCCCTGCCGAGACACCCACCGGGGAGCTGTTTTTT
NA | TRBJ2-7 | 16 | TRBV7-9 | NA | CASRFEGPHELNEQYF | TGTGCCAGCAGGTTCGAAGGCCCCCACGAACTTAACGAGCAGTACTTC
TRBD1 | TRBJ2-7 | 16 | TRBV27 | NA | CASSPEGDRASYEQYF | TGTGCCAGCAGTCCCGAAGGGGACAGGGCCTCCTACGAGCAGTACTTC
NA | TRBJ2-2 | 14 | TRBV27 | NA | CASSLSTATGELFF | TGTGCCAGCAGTTTGTCGACTGCTACCGGGGAGCTGTTTTTT